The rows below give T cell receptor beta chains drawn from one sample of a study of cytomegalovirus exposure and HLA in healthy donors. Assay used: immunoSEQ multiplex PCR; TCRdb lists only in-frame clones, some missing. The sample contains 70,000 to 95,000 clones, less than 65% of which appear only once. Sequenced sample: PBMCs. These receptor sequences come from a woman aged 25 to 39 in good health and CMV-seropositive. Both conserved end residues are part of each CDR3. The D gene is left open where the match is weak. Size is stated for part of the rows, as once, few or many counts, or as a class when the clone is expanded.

cdr3_aa: CASSLGQLLLETQYF
cdr3_nt: TGCGCCAGCAGCTTGGGACAGCTTCTTCTTGAGACCCAGTACTTC
clone_size: -
v_call: TRBV5-1
d_call: -
j_call: TRBJ2-5

cdr3_aa: CASRVATGFNSPLHF
cdr3_nt: TGTGCCAGTAGGGTCGCGACAGGGTTTAATTCACCCCTCCACTTT
clone_size: -
v_call: TRBV19
d_call: TRBD1
j_call: TRBJ1-6

cdr3_aa: CASSQGQTYGYTF
cdr3_nt: TGTGCCAGCAGCCAGGGACAGACCTATGGCTACACCTTC
clone_size: few
v_call: TRBV14
d_call: TRBD1
j_call: TRBJ1-2

cdr3_aa: CASSQERLAGIDEQFF
cdr3_nt: TGCGCCAGCAGCCAAGAGCGACTAGCGGGGATTGATGAGCAGTTCTTC
clone_size: -
v_call: TRBV4-1
d_call: TRBD2
j_call: TRBJ2-1

cdr3_aa: CASSQPNGARDGYTF
cdr3_nt: TGTGCCAGCAGCCAACCCAATGGGGCGCGCGATGGCTACACCTTC
clone_size: few
v_call: TRBV4-2
d_call: -
j_call: TRBJ1-2

cdr3_aa: CASSDQGGWTEAFF
cdr3_nt: TGCGCCAGCAGCGACCAAGGGGGCTGGACTGAAGCTTTCTTT
clone_size: few
v_call: TRBV5-1
d_call: TRBD1
j_call: TRBJ1-1

cdr3_aa: CASSQQGGETQYF
cdr3_nt: TGTGCCAGCAGTCAGCAGGGAGGAGAGACCCAGTACTTC
clone_size: -
v_call: TRBV6-6
d_call: -
j_call: TRBJ2-5

cdr3_aa: CASNGLGTEAFF
cdr3_nt: TGTGCCAGCAATGGGCTGGGCACTGAAGCTTTCTTT
clone_size: -
v_call: TRBV7-9
d_call: -
j_call: TRBJ1-1

cdr3_aa: CASSQLGGAYYEQYF
cdr3_nt: TGTGCCAGCAGCCAGCTTGGGGGGGCATATTACGAGCAGTACTTC
clone_size: -
v_call: TRBV7-8
d_call: -
j_call: TRBJ2-7

cdr3_aa: CASSLGRGGGARDTQYF
cdr3_nt: TGTGCCAGCAGCTTGGGTCGGGGCGGGGGGGCCCGAGATACGCAGTATTTT
clone_size: -
v_call: TRBV7-8
d_call: TRBD2
j_call: TRBJ2-3

cdr3_aa: CASSLSGQTYEQYF
cdr3_nt: TGTGCCAGCAGCTTATCGGGACAAACCTACGAGCAGTACTTC
clone_size: -
v_call: TRBV13
d_call: -
j_call: TRBJ2-7

cdr3_aa: CASSQEKSYYEQYF
cdr3_nt: TGCGCCAGCAGCCAAGAAAAGAGTTACTACGAGCAGTACTTC
clone_size: few
v_call: TRBV4-3
d_call: -
j_call: TRBJ2-7

cdr3_aa: CASMTGDLTEAFF
cdr3_nt: TGCGCCAGCATGACAGGGGATCTCACTGAAGCTTTCTTT
clone_size: few
v_call: TRBV10-2
d_call: TRBD1
j_call: TRBJ1-1

cdr3_aa: CAILSGGYTEAFF
cdr3_nt: TGTGCCATTTTATCGGGGGGGTACACTGAAGCTTTCTTT
clone_size: -
v_call: TRBV6-1
d_call: -
j_call: TRBJ1-1

cdr3_aa: CASTLGQGNEKLFF
cdr3_nt: TGTGCCAGCACCTTGGGACAGGGTAATGAAAAACTGTTTTTT
clone_size: -
v_call: TRBV5-6
d_call: TRBD1
j_call: TRBJ1-4

cdr3_aa: CASSSGTTNTGELFF
cdr3_nt: TGCGCCAGCAGTTCCGGGACTACGAACACCGGGGAGCTGTTTTTT
clone_size: -
v_call: TRBV5-1
d_call: TRBD2
j_call: TRBJ2-2

cdr3_aa: CASSQGTDNSPLHF
cdr3_nt: TGTGCCAGCAGTCAGGGGACCGATAATTCACCCCTCCACTTT
clone_size: -
v_call: TRBV6-5
d_call: -
j_call: TRBJ1-6

cdr3_aa: CASSPTRVNTEAFF
cdr3_nt: TGCGCCAGCAGCCCCACTCGGGTGAACACTGAAGCTTTCTTT
clone_size: -
v_call: TRBV4-3
d_call: -
j_call: TRBJ1-1

cdr3_aa: CASSLGGRGETQYF
cdr3_nt: TGTGCCAGCAGCTTAGGTGGTAGAGGGGAGACCCAGTACTTC
clone_size: -
v_call: TRBV7-2
d_call: -
j_call: TRBJ2-5

cdr3_aa: CASSLHSTDTQYF
cdr3_nt: TGCGCCAGCAGCTTGCATAGCACAGATACGCAGTATTTT
clone_size: -
v_call: TRBV5-1
d_call: -
j_call: TRBJ2-3

cdr3_aa: CASGPGQGGVNEKLFF
cdr3_nt: TGTGCTAGTGGTCCCGGACAGGGGGGCGTTAATGAAAAACTGTTTTTT
clone_size: -
v_call: TRBV12-5
d_call: TRBD1
j_call: TRBJ1-4

cdr3_aa: CASSVRQGEGYTF
cdr3_nt: TGTGCCAGCAGCGTCAGACAGGGGGAGGGCTACACCTTC
clone_size: -
v_call: TRBV9
d_call: TRBD1
j_call: TRBJ1-2

cdr3_aa: CASSPGLRGGRTDTQYF
cdr3_nt: TGTGCCAGCAGCCCGGGGTTGCGGGGGGGCCGGACAGATACGCAGTATTTT
clone_size: few
v_call: TRBV7-2
d_call: TRBD2
j_call: TRBJ2-3

cdr3_aa: CASSIGGKETQYF
cdr3_nt: TGTGCCAGTAGTATTGGAGGGAAAGAGACCCAGTACTTC
clone_size: -
v_call: TRBV19
d_call: -
j_call: TRBJ2-5

cdr3_aa: CSVGGAGGGQADTQYF
cdr3_nt: TGCAGCGTTGGAGGGGCCGGGGGGGGGCAGGCAGATACGCAGTATTTT
clone_size: once
v_call: TRBV29-1
d_call: TRBD2
j_call: TRBJ2-3

cdr3_aa: CASSYGGTGIETQYF
cdr3_nt: TGTGCCAGCAGTTACGGTGGGACAGGGATAGAGACCCAGTACTTC
clone_size: -
v_call: TRBV6-5
d_call: TRBD1
j_call: TRBJ2-5

cdr3_aa: CSAGGIMNTEAFF
cdr3_nt: TGCAGCGCTGGGGGCATAATGAACACTGAAGCTTTCTTT
clone_size: few
v_call: TRBV29-1
d_call: -
j_call: TRBJ1-1

cdr3_aa: CATSREAGMYTGELFF
cdr3_nt: TGTGCCACCAGCAGAGAAGCGGGGATGTACACCGGGGAGCTGTTTTTT
clone_size: -
v_call: TRBV15
d_call: TRBD2
j_call: TRBJ2-2

cdr3_aa: CASRQTGGDNQPQHF
cdr3_nt: TGTGCCAGCAGACAGACAGGGGGCGACAATCAGCCCCAGCATTTT
clone_size: -
v_call: TRBV6-6
d_call: TRBD1
j_call: TRBJ1-5

cdr3_aa: CASSEALAFVQFF
cdr3_nt: TGTGCCAGCAGTGAAGCGCTTGCGTTTGTGCAGTTCTTC
clone_size: -
v_call: TRBV2
d_call: -
j_call: TRBJ2-1

cdr3_aa: CASIKRGAILTGELFF
cdr3_nt: TGTGCCAGCATCAAGCGGGGGGCGATCTTGACCGGGGAGCTGTTTTTT
clone_size: once
v_call: TRBV5-6
d_call: TRBD2
j_call: TRBJ2-2

cdr3_aa: CASSYRAPGSPLHF
cdr3_nt: TGTGCCAGCAGTTACCGAGCCCCGGGTTCACCCCTCCACTTT
clone_size: few
v_call: TRBV6-6
d_call: -
j_call: TRBJ1-6

cdr3_aa: CASSFSLANEAFF
cdr3_nt: TGTGCCAGCAGTTTCTCCCTTGCGAATGAAGCTTTCTTT
clone_size: -
v_call: TRBV28
d_call: -
j_call: TRBJ1-1

cdr3_aa: CASSSTGLANEKLFF
cdr3_nt: TGTGCCAGCAGCTCCACAGGGCTAGCTAATGAAAAACTGTTTTTT
clone_size: few
v_call: TRBV5-5
d_call: -
j_call: TRBJ1-4

cdr3_aa: CASSLANLTSRGMEQYF
cdr3_nt: TGTGCCAGCAGCTTAGCGAACCTTACTAGTAGAGGGATGGAGCAGTACTTC
clone_size: -
v_call: TRBV7-9
d_call: -
j_call: TRBJ2-7

cdr3_aa: CASSPGSGALREKLFF
cdr3_nt: TGTGCCAGCAGCCCAGGGTCAGGGGCCCTAAGGGAAAAACTGTTTTTT
clone_size: -
v_call: TRBV5-4
d_call: -
j_call: TRBJ1-4

cdr3_aa: CASSQDRDRVNQPQHF
cdr3_nt: TGCGCCAGCAGCCAAGATCGGGACAGGGTAAATCAGCCCCAGCATTTT
clone_size: -
v_call: TRBV4-3
d_call: TRBD1
j_call: TRBJ1-5

cdr3_aa: CASSLGSGGPEQYF
cdr3_nt: TGTGCCAGCAGCTTGGGATCAGGAGGGCCCGAGCAGTACTTC
clone_size: -
v_call: TRBV11-2
d_call: -
j_call: TRBJ2-7

cdr3_aa: CASRMLATNEKLFF
cdr3_nt: TGTGCCAGCAGGATGTTAGCAACTAATGAAAAACTGTTTTTT
clone_size: -
v_call: TRBV2
d_call: -
j_call: TRBJ1-4

cdr3_aa: CASSLGHRDVNTGELFF
cdr3_nt: TGCGCCAGCAGCTTGGGTCACAGGGACGTCAACACCGGGGAGCTGTTTTTT
clone_size: -
v_call: TRBV5-1
d_call: -
j_call: TRBJ2-2

cdr3_aa: CASSRGDTSYEQYF
cdr3_nt: TGTGCCAGCAGTCGGGGTGATACCTCCTACGAGCAGTACTTC
clone_size: -
v_call: TRBV6-6
d_call: -
j_call: TRBJ2-7